Presented here are 25 T cell receptor beta chains from one specimen sequenced in a study of naive and memory T cell subsets (TCRdb year 2017). Libraries were built with UMI-ligation and nested PCR. These reads were obtained on an Illumina MiSeq. To cover both TRBC1 and TRBC2, the beta constant-region primer consisted of an equimolar mix of two oligonucleotides. TCRdb's own reprocessing of the public reads used fastp at Q25 and MiXCR and kept productive beta chains. Entries are consolidated by CDR3 protein sequence, retaining the most common genes and DNA. The sample table holds about 85,000 distinct CDR3 sequences, of which around 13% were seen once. Around 0.99% of the sample rests with the top ten. Sequencing used central memory CD4+ T cells from blood. The cell subset or site label corresponds to: central memory, CD45RA- CD27+. The receptors here all came from a human donor in good health.

This clonotype has only a few counts. V gene TRBV7-2 combines with J gene TRBJ2-5; D remains ambiguous. V lost 5 bases, J lost 1 base, and 14 bases lay in between. CDR1 and CDR2 from the germline V gene are SGHTA and FQGNSA. The CDR3 consists of 15 residues. CDR3 coding DNA: TGTGCCAGCAGCCCCTTGCGTGGGTCCCAAGAGACCCAGTACTTC. It yields the protein CASSPLRGSQETQYF. The variable domain in full, with the rest retrieved from reference TRBV7-2 and TRBJ2-5, is GAGVSQSPSNKVTEKGKDVELRCDPISGHTALYWYRQSLGQGLEFLIYFQGNSAPDKSGLPSDRFSAERTGGSVSTLTIQRTQQEDSAVYLCASSPLRGSQETQYFGPGTRLLVL.

This clonotype has ten or more counts. V gene TRBV29-1 combines with J gene TRBJ2-7; D is possibly TRBD1 (6 bases). The germline V and J ends were trimmed by 6 bases and 3 bases, with 18 bases remaining between them. Germline lookup yields CDR1 SQVTM and CDR2 ANQGSEA. This CDR3 has 14 residues. The CDR3 region is CSVLPTGGSYEQYF. Here the CDR3 DNA reads TGCAGCGTCCTACCGACAGGAGGTAGCTACGAGCAGTACTTC.

This clonotype was detected ten times or more. The chain is built from TRBV20-1 and TRBJ1-5; 9 bases line up with TRBD1. Germline CDR1 is DFQATT and CDR2 is SNEGSKA (reference sequence). V shed 0 bases, J shed 6 bases, and the junction held 6 bases outside the gene matches. The CDR3 runs to 15 residues. The chain's CDR3 is CSARDPNRGRQPQHF. The CDR3 DNA reads TGCAGTGCTAGAGATCCCAACAGGGGGCGTCAGCCCCAGCATTTT.

This clonotype was counted between two and nine times. Here the CDR3 reads CSAPKGGLPSRQETQYF. In DNA form, the CDR3 reads TGCAGTGCTCCCAAGGGTGGACTTCCATCCAGGCAAGAGACCCAGTACTTC. The rearrangement links TRBV20-1 to TRBJ2-5; tentatively, D is TRBD2 (5 bases). The length of the CDR3 is 17 residues. Germline V gene sequence: CDR1 DFQATT, CDR2 SNEGSKA (reference sequence). V was clipped by 5 bases and J by 2 bases, with 24 bases between them.

The chain links TRBV18 to TRBJ1-5; no definite D call. The germline gives CDR1 KGHSH, CDR2 LQKENI. CDR3 length equals 16 residues. Trimming shortened V by 0 bases and J by 2 bases, and 11 bases separated the two germline ends. The CDR3 loop reads CASSPPHTPRNQPQHF. In nucleotides, the CDR3 is TGTGCCAGCTCACCACCGCACACGCCACGCAATCAGCCCCAGCATTTT.

This clonotype was seen only a few times. This chain joins TRBV3-1 and TRBJ2-2, with D perhaps TRBD2 (5 bases). The germline V gene encodes CDR1 LGHDT and CDR2 YNNKEL (reference sequence). The CDR3 contains 14 residues. Trimming took 2 bases from V and 6 from J, leaving 10 bases between them. The CDR3 region has the DNA TGTGCCAGCAGCCAATCGGGGTCCGCCGGGGAGCTGTTTTTT. It codes for CASSQSGSAGELFF.

This clonotype was observed many times. The CDR3 region has the DNA TGTGCCAGCAGCTTAACAGAGAACTATGGCTACACCTTC. Translating gives CASSLTENYGYTF. V and J are TRBV5-4 and TRBJ1-2; D remains ambiguous. CDR3 size: 13 residues. CDR1 is SGHNT and CDR2 is YYREEE in the germline V gene (reference sequence). V lost 2 bases to trimming and J lost 2 bases, with 7 bases between them.

The chain employs TRBV7-3 and TRBJ1-3; unclear D gene. The CDR3 totals 13 residues. V dropped 2 bases and J dropped 4 bases, with 6 bases sitting between them. Looked up from germline, CDR1 is SGHTA and CDR2 is FQGTGA. Here the CDR3 DNA reads TGTGCCAGCAGCTTACGGTTAGGAAACACCATATATTTT. Its translation is CASSLRLGNTIYF.

By its share, this clonotype is medium-sized. The rearrangement uses TRBV20-1 and TRBJ2-7; TRBD2 matches at 7 bases. Germline assignment: CDR1 DFQATT and CDR2 SNEGSKA (reference sequence). CDR3 size: 14 residues. V shed 3 bases and J 2 bases; nucleotides not matched to a gene: 7. CDR3 bases: TGCAGTGCTAGTTCTCTAGCGGCGGCCTACGAGCAGTACTTC. Protein sequence: CSASSLAAAYEQYF.

There are many counts of this clonotype. V and J are TRBV29-1 and TRBJ2-2; D might be TRBD1 (5 bases). The CDR3 is 14 amino acids. Trimming shortened V by 6 bases and J by 6 bases, and 17 bases separated the two germline ends. The germline V gene has CDR1 SQVTM and CDR2 ANQGSEA. Written as DNA, the CDR3 is TGCAGCGTAGGGCAACAGGCGTCTGCCGGGGAGCTGTTTTTT. Its translation: CSVGQQASAGELFF.

This clonotype was detected ten times or more. The rearrangement links TRBV18 to TRBJ2-3; D might be TRBD2 (6 bases). Per germline, CDR1 KGHSH and CDR2 LQKENI. The CDR3 consists of 15 residues. V lost 3 bases and J 6 bases, leaving 16 bases between the germline ends. Here the CDR3 DNA reads TGTGCCAGCTCACCGAGGGGCAGGGAGGTGGATACGCAGTATTTT. Amino acid sequence: CASSPRGREVDTQYF.

This rearrangement joins TRBV6-6 to TRBJ2-5; the match to TRBD1 covers 9 bases. The CDR3 contains 15 residues. CDR1 is MNHNY and CDR2 is SVGAGI in the germline V gene (reference sequence). V shed 4 bases, J shed 2 bases, and the junction held 5 bases outside the gene matches. CDR3 loop: CASSSGQGLQETQYF. The CDR3 DNA reads as TGTGCCAGCAGTTCTGGACAGGGGCTACAAGAGACCCAGTACTTC.

This clonotype was counted a few times. CDR3 residues: CASSQGGNSPLHF. CDR3 nucleotide sequence: TGTGCCAGCAGCCAAGGGGGTAATTCACCCCTCCACTTT. This chain connects TRBV3-1 to TRBJ1-6, with D unresolved. The CDR3 is 13 residues long. Looked up from germline, CDR1 is LGHDT and CDR2 is YNNKEL (reference sequence). V lost 1 base and J lost 6, with 4 bases in between. The full variable domain, with the rest looked up from reference TRBV3-1 and TRBJ1-6, is DTAVSQTPKYLVTQMGNDKSIKCEQNLGHDTMYWYKQDSKKFLKIMFSYNNKELIINETVPNRFSPKSPDKAHLNLHINSLELGDSAVYFCASSQGGNSPLHFGNGTRLTVT.

This clonotype was picked up a small number of times. This chain connects TRBV5-1 to TRBJ1-4; 9 nucleotides agree with TRBD1. Germline CDR1 reads SGHRS; CDR2 reads YFSETQ. The CDR3 is 15 residues long. Trimming at V came to 2 bases and at J to 7 bases, leaving 6 bases not matched to a gene. CDR3 nucleotide sequence: TGCGCCAGCAGCTTCCAGACAGGGGGTACTGAAAAACTGTTTTTT. Translation: CASSFQTGGTEKLFF.

The chain uses TRBV25-1 and TRBJ1-4; 8 nucleotides agree with TRBD1. The CDR3 is 12 amino acids. V lost 8 bases to trimming and J lost 6 bases; unmatched junction nucleotides: 2. In germline, CDR1 is MGHDK, CDR2 SYGVNS. The CDR3 sequence is CASGQGDEKLFF. The CDR3 DNA reads TGTGCCAGCGGACAGGGAGATGAAAAACTGTTTTTT.

This clonotype was detected only a few times. The CDR3 DNA sequence: TGTGCCATCAGTTACCAAGAGACCCAGTACTTC. It is translated as CAISYQETQYF. The chain has TRBV10-3 and TRBJ2-5, with no clear D. CDR3 length: 11 amino acids. CDR1 is ENHRY and CDR2 is SYGVKD in the germline V gene. The V end lost 5 bases, the J end lost 0 bases, and 1 base lay between the germline ends.

This clonotype turned up a few times. This chain links TRBV12-3 or TRBV12-4 with TRBJ1-3; 8 positions match TRBD1. The CDR3 extends over 16 amino acids. Trimming at V came to 5 bases and at J to 4 bases, leaving 10 bases not matched to a gene. The CDR3 sequence: CASSRDRPPRGNTIYF. For the CDR3, the DNA is TGTGCCAGCAGTCGGGACAGGCCCCCCAGAGGAAACACCATATATTTT.

This clonotype was recorded at least ten times. V and J are TRBV6-6 and TRBJ2-5; 7 bases are a match to TRBD1. Germline V lookup: CDR1 MNHNY, CDR2 SVGAGI (reference sequence). The length of the CDR3 is 16 residues. V trimming: 0 bases; J trimming: 1 base; junction bases outside the gene matches: 5. Written as DNA, the CDR3 is TGTGCCAGCAGTTACTCGATGGCAGGGGGCCAAGAGACCCAGTACTTC. It specifies CASSYSMAGGQETQYF.

V gene TRBV20-1 combines with J gene TRBJ2-3; tentatively, D is TRBD2 (5 bases). This CDR3 is built from 17 residues. Per germline, CDR1 DFQATT and CDR2 SNEGSKA (reference sequence). DNA of the CDR3: TGCAGCGCTCGGAGCAGAGGGTGGCTATCTAGCACAGATACGCAGTATTTT. The encoded protein is CSARSRGWLSSTDTQYF.

This chain connects TRBV12-3 or TRBV12-4 to TRBJ1-3; D not resolved. V lost 6 bases to trimming and J lost 4 bases, with 19 bases between them. This CDR3 contains 16 residues. The CDR3 DNA sequence: TGTGCCAGCAGCGCCTCTGACCGGCCGATCGGAAACACCATATATTTT. Its translation is CASSASDRPIGNTIYF.

The rearrangement links TRBV4-1 to TRBJ2-3, with 9 bases lining up with TRBD2. This CDR3 spans 15 amino acids. CDR1 and CDR2 from the germline V gene are MGHRA and YSYEKL. V lost 6 bases, J lost 2 bases, and 6 bases stayed unmatched. CDR3 amino acids: CASRTLGLATDTQYF. CDR3 bases: TGCGCCAGCAGGACCCTGGGACTAGCCACAGATACGCAGTATTTT.

This clonotype was seen repeatedly, ten times or more. The chain couples TRBV12-3 or TRBV12-4 to TRBJ2-1; 11 bases align to TRBD2. This CDR3 region has 15 residues. With 2 bases clipped from V and 11 bases from J, the junction kept 8 bases outside the gene matches. CDR3 protein: CASSLRLAGYLKQFF. The DNA of the CDR3 is TGTGCCAGCAGTTTACGACTAGCGGGATACCTAAAGCAGTTCTTC.

This clonotype was counted once. The chain links TRBV20-1 to TRBJ1-6, with D tentatively TRBD1 (6 bases). The V gene lost 7 bases and the J gene lost 7 bases, with 14 bases spanning the gap. CDR3 size: 13 residues. The germline V gene has CDR1 DFQATT and CDR2 SNEGSKA (reference sequence). The CDR3 region has the DNA TGCAGTGTCCGCAGCCAGGGGAATTCACCCCTCCACTTT. The encoded protein is CSVRSQGNSPLHF.

As for this clonotype: One end of the junction varies from germline; a read error may be responsible. The rearrangement links TRBV15 to TRBJ2-1; 8 bases line up with TRBD2. CDR3 length: 16 amino acids. Germline V lookup: CDR1 LNHNV, CDR2 YYDKDF (reference sequence). CDR3 protein: CATSGERFGRADEQFF. CDR3 DNA sequence: TGTGCCACCAGCGGAGAGAGGTTCGGGAGGGCCGATGAGCAGTTCTTC.

This clonotype appeared many times. This chain uses TRBV9 with TRBJ2-5; D may correspond to TRBD1 or TRBD2 (5 bases each). CDR1 is SGDLS, CDR2 YYNGEE, per germline. This CDR3 is 16 amino acids long. The V end lost 3 bases, the J end lost 1 base, and 16 bases lay between the germline ends. The CDR3 here is CASSAHTGRVQETQYF. The CDR3 DNA sequence: TGTGCCAGCAGCGCACATACGGGACGGGTCCAAGAGACCCAGTACTTC. Together with reference TRBV9 and TRBJ2-5, the CDR3 gives the full variable domain: DSGVTQTPKHLITATGQRVTLRCSPRSGDLSVYWYQQSLDQGLQFLIQYYNGEERAKGNILERFSAQQFPDLHSELNLSSLELGDSALYFCASSAHTGRVQETQYFGPGTRLLVL.